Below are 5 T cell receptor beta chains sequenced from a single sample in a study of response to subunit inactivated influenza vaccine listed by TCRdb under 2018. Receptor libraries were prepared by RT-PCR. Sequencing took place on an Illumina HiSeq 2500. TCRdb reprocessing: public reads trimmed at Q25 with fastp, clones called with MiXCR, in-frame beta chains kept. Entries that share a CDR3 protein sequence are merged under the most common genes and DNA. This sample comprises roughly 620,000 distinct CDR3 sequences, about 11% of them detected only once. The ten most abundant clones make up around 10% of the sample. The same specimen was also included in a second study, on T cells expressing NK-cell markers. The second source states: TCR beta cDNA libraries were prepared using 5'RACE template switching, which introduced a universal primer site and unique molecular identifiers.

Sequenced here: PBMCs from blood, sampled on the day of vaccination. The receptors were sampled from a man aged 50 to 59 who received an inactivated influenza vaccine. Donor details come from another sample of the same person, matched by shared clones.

DNA for the CDR3: TGCAGCGCCCGAGGGGTGGCGAACACTGAAGCTTTCTTT. Encoded protein: CSARGVANTEAFF. The chain has TRBV29-1 and TRBJ1-1; perhaps TRBD1 as D (5 bases). This CDR3 is built from 13 residues. The germline V gene has CDR1 SQVTM and CDR2 ANQGSEA. V lost 7 bases and J lost 1, with 13 bases in between.

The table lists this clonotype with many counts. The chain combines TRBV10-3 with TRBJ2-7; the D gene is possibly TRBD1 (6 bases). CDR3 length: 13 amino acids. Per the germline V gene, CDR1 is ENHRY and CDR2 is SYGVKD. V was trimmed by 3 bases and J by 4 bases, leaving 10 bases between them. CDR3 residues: CAISDTGKYEQYF. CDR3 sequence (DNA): TGTGCCATCAGTGACACAGGGAAGTACGAGCAGTACTTC.

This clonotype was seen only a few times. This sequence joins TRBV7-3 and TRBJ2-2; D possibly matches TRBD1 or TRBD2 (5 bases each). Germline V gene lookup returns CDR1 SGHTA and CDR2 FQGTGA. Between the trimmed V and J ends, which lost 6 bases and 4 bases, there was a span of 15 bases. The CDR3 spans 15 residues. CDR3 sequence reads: CASRVGQGRTGELFF. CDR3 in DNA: TGTGCCAGCAGGGTTGGGCAGGGACGCACCGGGGAGCTGTTTTTT. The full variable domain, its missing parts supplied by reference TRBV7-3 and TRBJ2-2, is GAGVSQTPSNKVTEKGKYVELRCDPISGHTALYWYRQSLGQGPEFLIYFQGTGAADDSGLPNDRFFAVRPEGSVSTLKIQRTERGDSAVYLCASRVGQGRTGELFFGEGSRLTVL.

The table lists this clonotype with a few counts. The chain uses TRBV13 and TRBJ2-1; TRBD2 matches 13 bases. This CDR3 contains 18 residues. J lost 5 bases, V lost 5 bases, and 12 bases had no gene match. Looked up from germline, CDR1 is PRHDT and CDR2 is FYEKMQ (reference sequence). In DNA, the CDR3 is TGTGCCAGCAGCGCACCGGGACTAGCGGGACTCTGGCACAATGAGCAGTTCTTC. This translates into CASSAPGLAGLWHNEQFF.

The CDR3 coding sequence is TGCGCCAGCAGCCCTCCCAGCCCCTCGAGCTCCTACAATGAGCAGTTCTTC. Translation: CASSPPSPSSSYNEQFF. The chain is built from TRBV5-1 and TRBJ2-1; D unclear. Trimming stripped 4 bases from V and 0 bases from J, with 17 bases between. This CDR3 has 17 amino acids. Looked up from germline, CDR1 is SGHRS and CDR2 is YFSETQ.